The 8 T cell receptor beta chains below were found in one sample sequenced in a study of graft-versus-host responses after intestinal transplantation. TCRdb's copy holds only in-frame clones and misses some; the assay was immunoSEQ multiplex PCR. The sample has around 100,000 clones, roughly 84% seen once. Which antigens these TCRs recognize remains unknown. This sample comprised unstimulated CD4+ T cells sorted from spleen or lymph node cells, obtained before transplant. These receptors came from a human donor who was the organ donor for an intestinal transplant.

V and J are TRBV6-6 and TRBJ1-3; a weak D match, TRBD1 (6 bases). Per germline, CDR1 MNHNY and CDR2 SVGAGI (reference sequence). This CDR3 contains 14 residues. Trimming shortened V by 5 bases and J by 3 bases, and 11 bases separated the two germline ends. The CDR3 loop is CASSHRDIGNTIYF. The CDR3 DNA sequence: TGTGCCAGCAGTCACCGGGACATTGGAAACACCATATATTTT.

The chain couples TRBV18 to TRBJ1-5; perhaps TRBD1 as D (6 bases). CDR1 and CDR2 (germline): KGHSH, LQKENI. There are 15 residues in the CDR3. The V and J ends lost 4 bases and 7 bases respectively, with 17 bases between them. The CDR3 spells CASSQPGGAGQPQHF. Written as DNA, the CDR3 is TGTGCCAGCTCACAACCCGGGGGCGCGGGGCAGCCCCAGCATTTT.

This chain links TRBV5-1 with TRBJ1-2, with 12 bases fitting TRBD1. CDR3 length: 15 residues. In germline, CDR1 is SGHRS, CDR2 YFSETQ. V lost 0 bases and J lost 6; bases outside the gene matches: 3. The CDR3 loop reads CASSLVGTGGHGYTF. CDR3 sequence (DNA): TGCGCCAGCAGCTTGGTCGGGACAGGGGGCCATGGCTACACCTTC.

The rearrangement joins TRBV19 to TRBJ1-6; maybe TRBD1 (5 bases). The germline gives CDR1 LNHDA, CDR2 SQIVND (reference sequence). The CDR3 totals 16 residues. V shed 8 bases and J shed 9 bases, with 23 bases lying between them. CDR3 in DNA: TGTGCCAGTTCTTCTGGGGCCGGGGTTAAAGTTTCACCCCTCCACTTT. The encoded protein is CASSSGAGVKVSPLHF. The variable domain in full, completed from reference TRBV19 and TRBJ1-6, reads DGGITQSPKYLFRKEGQNVTLSCEQNLNHDAMYWYRQDPGQGLRLIYYSQIVNDFQKGDIAEGYSVSREKKESFPLTVTSAQKNPTAFYLCASSSGAGVKVSPLHFGNGTRLTVT.

This clone was seen once. V usage is TRBV30 and J usage is TRBJ2-6; D remains ambiguous. Germline V gene lookup returns CDR1 GTSNPN and CDR2 SVGIG (reference sequence). Trimming took off 5 bases at V and 2 bases at J, with 16 bases between the two ends. The CDR3 runs to 16 residues. CDR3 sequence (DNA): TGTGCCTGGGGCCTCCTTTTGGGGACTGGGGCCAACGTCCTGACTTTC. Its translation is CAWGLLLGTGANVLTF.

Only one count was recorded for this clone. The chain links TRBV5-1 to TRBJ2-3; TRBD2 matches 13 bases. This CDR3 spans 16 amino acids. Germline CDR1 reads SGHRS; CDR2 reads YFSETQ. After removal of 4 bases from V and 3 bases from J, the junction contained 5 bases not matched to a gene. CDR3 loop: CASSALAGGPTDTQYF. CDR3 coding DNA: TGCGCCAGCAGCGCACTAGCGGGGGGGCCTACAGATACGCAGTATTTT.

The chain employs TRBV6-5 and TRBJ1-2, with a possible D match to TRBD1 (5 bases). Trimming took off 5 bases at V and 2 bases at J, with 9 bases between the two ends. Germline V gene data show CDR1 as MNHEY and CDR2 as SVGAGI. CDR3 length: 13 amino acids. Here the CDR3 reads CASSVGENYGYTF. For the CDR3, the DNA is TGTGCCAGCAGTGTAGGGGAAAACTATGGCTACACCTTC.

The rearrangement uses TRBV2 and TRBJ2-3, with 7 bases lining up with TRBD2. The CDR3 runs 14 residues. Unmatched junction bases numbered 14, after V lost 8 bases and J lost 9 bases. Germline CDR1 reads SNHLY; CDR2 reads FYNNEI. The CDR3: CASFGVSGGGTQYF. As DNA, the CDR3 is TGTGCCAGCTTTGGGGTATCCGGGGGAGGGACGCAGTATTTT.